One and the same sample provided the 20 T cell receptor beta chains below, sequenced in a study of blood T cells in healthy people across ages. The use of a sample-barcoded 5' primer and a J-beta primer mix characterized a second PCR of 7 to 11 cycles. TCRdb analysed the 5' RACE reads with MiXCR anew, one entry per CDR3 protein. The table records some 930,000 distinct CDR3 sequences, almost 30% of them present only once. These data also featured in a second study, about T cells of mothers and their children.

Sequencing was done on a sample of blood. Receptor source: a woman in her 40s in good health.

As regards this clonotype: An end of the junction does not agree with germline; a read error may underlie this. The genes are TRBV5-5 and TRBJ2-3; D remains unclear. In germline, CDR1 is SGHKS, CDR2 YYEKEE (reference sequence). The CDR3 runs 13 residues. The CDR3 DNA reads as TGTACCAGCAGCTTGGGCCGAACAGATACGCAGTATTTT. Residues: CTSSLGRTDTQYF.

Remarks on this clonotype: Germline is not matched at one junction end, which may reflect a read error. V usage is TRBV15 and J usage is TRBJ2-7; TRBD1 matches 7 bases. The CDR3 loop spans 14 amino acids. Germline lookup yields CDR1 LNHNV and CDR2 YYDKDF (reference sequence). The CDR3, as DNA: TGTGCCACCAGCCGAGACAGGGTCGGCTACGAGCAGTACTTC. Protein: CATSRDRVGYEQYF.

The chain has TRBV24-1 and TRBJ1-1, with TRBD1 as a possible D gene (5 bases). V was clipped by 7 bases and J by 4 bases, with 9 bases between them. Germline V lookup: CDR1 KGHDR, CDR2 SFDVKD. The CDR3 runs 12 residues. The CDR3 DNA follows: TGTGCCACCAGGGACACAGGCACTGAAGCTTTCTTT. Translation gives CATRDTGTEAFF.

This clonotype has ten or more counts. V is TRBV5-1 and J is TRBJ2-6; 7 positions match TRBD1. The CDR3 is 16 amino acids. The trim removed 5 bases at V and 0 bases at J, leaving 5 bases unmatched. The germline CDR1 and CDR2 sequences are SGHRS and YFSETQ. CDR3 residues: CASRGGLSSGANVLTF. The DNA for the CDR3 is TGCGCCAGCAGAGGGGGCCTGAGCTCTGGGGCCAACGTCCTGACTTTC.

The chain uses TRBV7-2 and TRBJ2-7; D ambiguous. V lost 3 bases and J lost 6, with 9 bases in between. The CDR3 extends over 12 amino acids. Germline-derived CDR1 and CDR2 are SGHTA and FQGNSA. DNA of the CDR3: TGTGCCAGCAGCTTTAGCAGTTCCGAGCAGTACTTC. Residues: CASSFSSSEQYF.

This clonotype showed up just a few times. This chain joins TRBV7-9 and TRBJ2-7, with no clear D. Trimming left V 5 bases short and J 4 bases short, with 24 bases between. CDR1 is SEHNR, CDR2 FQNEAQ, per germline (reference sequence). The CDR3 is 17 residues long. This chain's CDR3 is CASSESWTEKGIYEQYF. The DNA for the CDR3 is TGTGCCAGCAGCGAGTCCTGGACCGAAAAGGGAATATACGAGCAGTACTTC.

CDR3 DNA sequence: TGTGCCAGCGGGAGAGGGAGAGCAGATACGCAGTATTTT. As protein: CASGRGRADTQYF. The V and J genes are TRBV12-3 or TRBV12-4 and TRBJ2-3, with a possible D match to TRBD2 (5 bases). CDR3 length: 13 residues. The V gene lost 8 bases and the J gene lost 4 bases, with 13 bases spanning the gap.

The chain couples TRBV7-3 to TRBJ2-1; the match to TRBD1 covers 9 bases. Germline values: CDR1 SGHTA, CDR2 FQGTGA. The CDR3 has 13 amino acids. V shed 4 bases and J 9 bases; nucleotides not matched to a gene: 4. The CDR3 is CASSSGQGFEQFF. CDR3 bases: TGTGCCAGCAGCTCTGGACAGGGGTTTGAGCAGTTCTTC.

This clonotype occurred a few times. J is TRBJ1-1 and V is TRBV18; no clear D gene. Trimming took 3 bases from V and 0 from J, leaving 11 bases between them. In germline, CDR1 is KGHSH, CDR2 LQKENI. CDR3 length: 15 residues. In DNA form, the CDR3 reads TGTGCCAGCTCACCCCACGGCAAGATGAACACTGAAGCTTTCTTT. It specifies CASSPHGKMNTEAFF.

This clonotype was counted at least ten times. V is TRBV7-2 and J is TRBJ2-1, with 10 bases identical to TRBD2. V shed 5 bases and J 1 base; nucleotides not matched to a gene: 5. Germline CDR1 is SGHTA and CDR2 is FQGNSA. This CDR3 comprises 16 residues. The CDR3 loop is CASSVTSGRSYNEQFF. The CDR3 nucleotides read TGTGCCAGCAGCGTGACTAGCGGGCGGTCCTACAATGAGCAGTTCTTC.

The chain joins TRBV5-1 to TRBJ2-4; D is unclear. Germline CDR1 is SGHRS and CDR2 is YFSETQ. The CDR3 sequence is 13 residues long. Trimming took 4 bases from V and 2 from J, leaving 7 bases between them. The CDR3: CASSREPKNIQYF. The CDR3 nucleotides read TGCGCCAGCAGCAGGGAACCCAAAAACATTCAGTACTTC.

Turning to this clonotype: Given a much more abundant clone one base away, this may be a read error. The chain combines TRBV29-1 with TRBJ1-2, with D maybe TRBD1 (6 bases). The ends were cut back, 6 bases at V and 4 bases at J, with 12 bases in the middle. The CDR3 covers 12 residues. The germline V gene encodes CDR1 SQVTM and CDR2 ANQGSEA. CDR3 nucleotides: TGCAGCGTCCCCGGGGGCCCCTATGGCTACACCTTC. As protein: CSVPGGPYGYTF.

The chain employs TRBV12-3 or TRBV12-4 and TRBJ2-3; the match to TRBD1 covers 8 bases. After removal of 6 bases from V and 2 bases from J, the junction contained 7 bases not matched to a gene. This CDR3 contains 15 residues. The CDR3 region is CASSRGQGITDTQYF. The DNA for the CDR3 is TGTGCCAGCAGCCGAGGACAGGGCATCACAGATACGCAGTATTTT.

This clonotype came up a few times. This chain connects TRBV7-6 to TRBJ2-3; D possibly corresponds to TRBD1 (5 bases). Trimming cost V 5 bases and J 4 bases, with 28 bases left between them. The V gene's germline CDR1 is SGHVS and CDR2 FNYEAQ. This CDR3 has 19 amino acids. The CDR3 region has the DNA TGTGCCAGCAGCCCATCGTCGAAGGGGTCTTTCACTTCTTCAGATACGCAGTATTTT. It codes for CASSPSSKGSFTSSDTQYF.

This clonotype was observed once. The V gene is TRBV9, the J gene TRBJ2-7; D might be TRBD2 (5 bases). Trimming shortened V by 0 bases and J by 3 bases, and 10 bases separated the two germline ends. Germline V CDR1 and CDR2: SGDLS, YYNGEE. The CDR3 is made up of 14 amino acids. As DNA, the CDR3 is TGTGCCAGCAGCGTAGGAGAGCGGCTCTACGAGCAGTACTTC. It specifies CASSVGERLYEQYF.

On this clonotype itself: Germline is not matched at one junction end, which may reflect a read error. This chain joins TRBV18 and TRBJ1-2; D uncertain. Per the germline V gene, CDR1 is KGHSH and CDR2 is LQKENI. This CDR3 has 14 residues. The CDR3 reads CAGSPPAGNYGYTF. The CDR3 nucleotides read TGTGCCGGCTCACCACCGGCGGGAAACTATGGCTACACCTTC.

CDR3 loop: CSVEDRQDEKLFF. The DNA for the CDR3 is TGCAGCGTTGAAGATAGACAGGATGAAAAACTGTTTTTT. The chain recombines TRBV29-1 with TRBJ1-4; D might be TRBD1 (6 bases). The CDR3 totals 13 residues. Trimming shortened V by 0 bases and J by 6 bases, and 8 bases separated the two germline ends. Germline-derived CDR1 and CDR2 are SQVTM and ANQGSEA. The whole variable domain, remainder taken from reference TRBV29-1 and TRBJ1-4, is SAVISQKPSRDICQRGTSLTIQCQVDSQVTMMFWYRQQPGQSLTLIATANQGSEATYESGFVIDKFPISRPNLTFSTLTVSNMSPEDSSIYLCSVEDRQDEKLFFGSGTQLSVL.

This clonotype has just a few counts. The chain recombines TRBV9 with TRBJ2-1; perhaps TRBD2 as D (6 bases). There are 14 residues in the CDR3. V shed 0 bases and J shed 3 bases, with 7 bases lying between them. From germline, CDR1 is SGDLS and CDR2 YYNGEE. The CDR3 loop reads CASSVVGGYNEQFF. Here the CDR3 DNA reads TGTGCCAGCAGCGTAGTGGGGGGCTACAATGAGCAGTTCTTC.

This clonotype has at least ten counts. The V and J genes are TRBV29-1 and TRBJ2-3; D gene ambiguous. This CDR3 is 14 amino acids long. V shed 4 bases and J shed 0 bases, with 11 bases lying between them. The germline V gene has CDR1 SQVTM and CDR2 ANQGSEA. CDR3 amino acids: CSVGSVGSTDTQYF. CDR3 DNA: TGCAGCGTTGGGTCCGTAGGAAGCACAGATACGCAGTATTTT.

This clonotype occurred many times. The genes are TRBV5-1 and TRBJ2-3; D is uncertain. The CDR3 length is 12 residues. The V end was cut by 4 bases, the J end by 2 bases, with 5 bases between. Germline V gene lookup returns CDR1 SGHRS and CDR2 YFSETQ. This CDR3 reads CASSPNTDTQYF. CDR3 DNA: TGCGCCAGCAGCCCTAACACAGATACGCAGTATTTT.